The entry below describes one T cell receptor (beta chain). What it binds is not known. PCR primers comprised 60 Vbeta and 13 Jbeta primers. Using immunoSEQ multiplex PCR, the repertoire was profiled, and TCRdb retains in-frame clones only, with some absent. The sample lists about 210,000 clones, roughly four fifths occurring once. This specimen belongs to a study of cytomegalovirus exposure and HLA in healthy donors. The CDR3 is 19 residues long. V was clipped by 6 bases and J by 5 bases, with 30 bases between them. Germline assignment: CDR1 SEHNR and CDR2 FQNEAQ (reference sequence). Study-level results: Later genetic work tied a missense DCLRE1C variant to beta-chain V and J trimming. As was reported, the HLA-A and HLA-B alleles of most subjects were accurately predicted from TCR beta sequences.

Sequenced: PBMCs. The V call is TRBV7-9, the J call TRBJ2-3; weak D call: TRBD2 (6 bases). This TCR was recovered from a woman in her fifties or sixties in good health and CMV-seropositive. The CDR3 region is CASRPSRRLSGRIRDTQYF. The CDR3 DNA reads as TGTGCCAGCAGACCGTCCCGGAGGTTAAGCGGGCGGATCAGAGATACGCAGTATTTT.